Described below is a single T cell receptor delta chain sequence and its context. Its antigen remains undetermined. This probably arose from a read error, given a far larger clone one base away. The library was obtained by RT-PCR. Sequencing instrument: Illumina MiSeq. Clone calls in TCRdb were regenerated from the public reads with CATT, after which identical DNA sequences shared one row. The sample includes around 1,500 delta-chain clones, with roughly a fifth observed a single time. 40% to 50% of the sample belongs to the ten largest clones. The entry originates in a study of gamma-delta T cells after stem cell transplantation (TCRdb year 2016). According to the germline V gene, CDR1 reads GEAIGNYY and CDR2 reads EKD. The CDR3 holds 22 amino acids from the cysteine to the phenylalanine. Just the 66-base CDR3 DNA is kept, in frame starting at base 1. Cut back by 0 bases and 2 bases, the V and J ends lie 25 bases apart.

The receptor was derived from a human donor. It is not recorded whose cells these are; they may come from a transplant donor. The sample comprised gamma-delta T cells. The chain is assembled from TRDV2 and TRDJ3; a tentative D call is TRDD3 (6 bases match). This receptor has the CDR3 CACDTVEGEMDGYPWDTRQMFF. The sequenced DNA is TGTGCCTGTGACACCGTTGAGGGGGAGATGGACGGTTACCCCTGGGACACCCGACAGATGTTTTTC.